This T cell receptor beta chain originates from a study of T cell changes during pregnancy in multiple sclerosis. Repertoires were generated with immunoSEQ multiplex PCR, while TCRdb's copy carries only in-frame clones and drops some. Of tens of thousands of clones listed, approximately 87% are singletons. Germline V CDR1 and CDR2: MNHEY, SMNVEV (reference sequence). The CDR3 contains 17 residues. With 1 base removed from V and 7 bases from J, the gap between germline ends came to 19 bases. The input for sequencing was CD8+ T cells from peripheral blood mononuclear cells, taken after pregnancy. This receptor was obtained from a female donor with multiple sclerosis, enrolled in a pregnancy study. The V and J genes are TRBV27 and TRBJ2-2; possibly TRBD2 for D (5 bases). The CDR3: CASSLFWVPGRGGELFF. CDR3 coding DNA: TGTGCCAGCAGTTTATTCTGGGTGCCGGGTCGGGGCGGGGAGCTGTTTTTT.